These 28 T cell receptor beta chains were sequenced from one sample in a study of blood T cell repertoires in COVID-19. Repertoires were generated with immunoSEQ multiplex PCR, while TCRdb's copy carries only in-frame clones and drops some. The sample records approximately 260,000 clones, about four fifths being singletons. The sample taken for sequencing was peripheral blood. These receptors originate from a woman aged 80 or older with acute or convalescent COVID-19.

The chain combines TRBV2 with TRBJ1-2; D is possibly TRBD1 (6 bases). CDR1 and CDR2 from the germline V gene are SNHLY and FYNNEI. The V end was cut by 7 bases, the J end by 2 bases, with 17 bases between. The CDR3 totals 15 residues. Written as DNA, the CDR3 is TGTGCCAGCACCGCACAGGGCCTTAACAACTATGGCTACACCTTC. Translation gives CASTAQGLNNYGYTF.

The chain employs TRBV28 and TRBJ1-4; a weak D match, TRBD1 (6 bases). The V gene's germline CDR1 is MDHEN and CDR2 SYDVKM. Deletions cut 4 bases from V and 8 bases from J, with 20 bases between. This CDR3 comprises 16 residues. CDR3 bases: TGTGCCAGCAGTTCCCTCCCGGGGGGGCAAAGAGAAAAACTGTTTTTT. Its translation: CASSSLPGGQREKLFF.

This clone has a single count. This chain joins TRBV5-1 and TRBJ2-5; TRBD2 matches 7 bases. The CDR3 loop spans 18 amino acids. The J segment lost 1 base and the V segment lost 1 base, leaving 13 bases of the junction unmatched. The germline V gene has CDR1 SGHRS and CDR2 YFSETQ. The CDR3 coding sequence is TGCGCCAGCAGCTTGCGCAGCGGGGATGCCCCGGGCCAAGAGACCCAGTACTTC. It codes for CASSLRSGDAPGQETQYF.

This clone has just a few counts. The chain recombines TRBV5-5 with TRBJ2-2; perhaps TRBD2 as D (6 bases). Trimming left V 1 base short and J 8 bases short, with 15 bases between. This CDR3 has 15 residues. The germline V gene encodes CDR1 SGHKS and CDR2 YYEKEE (reference sequence). The DNA of the CDR3 is TGTGCCAGCAGCTTGTCAGGAGGGTTACCGGGGGAGCTGTTTTTT. Protein: CASSLSGGLPGELFF.

This chain joins TRBV27 and TRBJ1-6, with D unresolved. Trimming took 6 bases from V and 7 from J, leaving 10 bases between them. The CDR3 spans 13 residues. Germline V gene lookup returns CDR1 MNHEY and CDR2 SMNVEV (reference sequence). The CDR3 spells CASRQTQNSPLHF. The CDR3 DNA sequence: TGTGCCAGCAGACAGACACAAAATTCACCCCTCCACTTT.

The V call is TRBV7-2, the J call TRBJ2-2, with 7 bases fitting TRBD2. This CDR3 is 14 amino acids long. Germline V CDR1 and CDR2: SGHTA, FQGNSA. V lost 4 bases to trimming and J lost 6 bases; unmatched junction nucleotides: 5. The CDR3 spells CASSSGLVPGELFF. Written as DNA, the CDR3 is TGTGCCAGCAGCTCAGGACTAGTTCCCGGGGAGCTGTTTTTT.

The chain is built from TRBV6-6 and TRBJ1-2; a weak D match, TRBD1 (6 bases). The ends were cut back, 5 bases at V and 7 bases at J, with 11 bases in the middle. This CDR3 is built from 12 residues. The V gene's germline CDR1 is MNHNY and CDR2 SVGAGI (reference sequence). CDR3 DNA sequence: TGTGCCAGCAGTCACAGGGCGGCTGGCTACACCTTC. Encoded protein: CASSHRAAGYTF.

The J gene is TRBJ2-7, the V gene TRBV12-3 or TRBV12-4; 8 nucleotides align to TRBD1. This CDR3 has 13 amino acids. J gave up 6 bases and V 6 bases, and 7 bases lay outside the gene matches. CDR3 residues: CASSPTGELEQYF. In DNA form, the CDR3 reads TGTGCCAGCAGCCCGACAGGGGAGCTCGAGCAGTACTTC.

A remark on this clone: An end of the junction does not agree with germline; a read error may underlie this. The V gene is TRBV7-7, the J gene TRBJ2-3, with 8 bases matching TRBD1. Germline CDR1 reads SSHAT; CDR2 reads FNYEAQ (reference sequence). The CDR3 sequence is 15 residues long. CDR3 loop: CASSLAGGASDTQYF. The CDR3 coding sequence is TGTGCTAGCAGCTTAGCAGGGGGCGCATCCGATACGCAGTATTTT. The full variable domain, its missing parts supplied by reference TRBV7-7 and TRBJ2-3, is GAGVSQSPRYKVTKRGQDVTLRCDPISSHATLYWYQQALGQGPEFLTYFNYEAQPDKSGLPSDRFSAERPEGSISTLTIQRTEQRDSAMYRCASSLAGGASDTQYFGPGTRLTVL.

The gene calls are TRBV6-6 and TRBJ1-4; 8 nucleotides line up with TRBD1. This CDR3 comprises 16 residues. Per the germline V gene, CDR1 is MNHNY and CDR2 is SVGAGI (reference sequence). After removal of 6 bases from V and 5 bases from J, the junction contained 11 bases not matched to a gene. The CDR3 nucleotides read TGTGCCAGCAGACACGGACAGGGAGGACAGAATGAAAAACTGTTTTTT. It codes for CASRHGQGGQNEKLFF.

In this sample, this clone turned up once. The V gene is TRBV3-1 (or the pseudogene TRBV3-2), the J gene TRBJ1-2; 7 bases line up with TRBD1. J was trimmed by 8 bases and V by 0 bases; bases with no gene match: 9. CDR1 is LGHDT, CDR2 YNNKEL, per germline (reference sequence). This CDR3 spans 15 amino acids. CDR3 sequence: CASSQDLRGLGGYTF. In nucleotides, the CDR3 is TGTGCCAGCAGCCAAGATTTGAGGGGGCTGGGAGGCTACACCTTC.

The chain is built from TRBV2 and TRBJ1-2; 7 positions match TRBD1. Trimming at V came to 2 bases and at J to 5 bases, leaving 5 bases not matched to a gene. The CDR3 is made up of 14 amino acids. Germline V gene sequence: CDR1 SNHLY, CDR2 FYNNEI. In DNA, the CDR3 is TGTGCCAGCAGTGAATCCCCAGGGGGATATGGCTACACCTTC. Protein sequence: CASSESPGGYGYTF.

The J gene is TRBJ2-6, the V gene TRBV5-1; no firm D call. V lost 2 bases and J lost 0, with 3 bases in between. The germline CDR1 and CDR2 sequences are SGHRS and YFSETQ. The CDR3 spans 14 residues. The DNA of the CDR3 is TGCGCCAGCAGCTTATACTCTGGGGCCAACGTCCTGACTTTC. This sequence encodes CASSLYSGANVLTF.

The rearrangement links TRBV28 to TRBJ1-1; 9 nucleotides align to TRBD1. The germline V gene has CDR1 MDHEN and CDR2 SYDVKM. CDR3 size: 16 residues. V lost 5 bases, J lost 4 bases, and 11 bases stayed unmatched. CDR3 bases: TGTGCCAGCAGTCCGGACAGGGGCGGGCGTCGCACTGAAGCTTTCTTT. It translates to CASSPDRGGRRTEAFF.

The genes are TRBV9 and TRBJ2-1; D possibly corresponds to TRBD2 (6 bases). This CDR3 region has 17 residues. V dropped 0 bases and J dropped 1 base, with 14 bases sitting between them. Germline CDR1 and CDR2: SGDLS and YYNGEE. The CDR3 sequence: CASSVGGWDWSYNEQFF. As DNA, the CDR3 is TGTGCCAGCAGCGTAGGCGGGTGGGACTGGTCCTACAATGAGCAGTTCTTC.

The J gene is TRBJ1-2, the V gene TRBV29-1; weak D call: TRBD1 (5 bases). This CDR3 has 12 amino acids. Germline V gene data show CDR1 as SQVTM and CDR2 as ANQGSEA. Trimming left V 6 bases short and J 8 bases short, with 16 bases between. CDR3 residues: CSVDVLGRGYTF. CDR3 nucleotides: TGCAGCGTCGACGTTTTGGGGCGCGGCTACACCTTC.

The chain recombines TRBV2 with TRBJ2-1; 8 positions agree with TRBD2. V lost 7 bases and J lost 2; bases outside the gene matches: 4. Germline lookup yields CDR1 SNHLY and CDR2 FYNNEI. The CDR3 is made up of 14 amino acids. The CDR3 coding sequence is TGTGCCAGCACCCTGGGACTAGCCTACAATGAGCAGTTCTTC. Amino acid sequence: CASTLGLAYNEQFF.

The rearrangement links TRBV7-3 to TRBJ2-7, with a possible D match to TRBD1 (6 bases). Germline CDR1 reads SGHTA; CDR2 reads FQGTGA. The CDR3 contains 22 residues. With 5 bases removed from V and 5 bases from J, the gap between germline ends came to 40 bases. CDR3 region: CASSRFTDIRDTVLNLQDEQYF. The DNA of the CDR3 is TGTGCCAGCAGCCGTTTTACCGATATCCGGGACACCGTCCTTAATCTCCAGGACGAGCAGTACTTC. Full variable domain (rest looked up from reference TRBV7-3 and TRBJ2-7): GAGVSQTPSNKVTEKGKYVELRCDPISGHTALYWYRQSLGQGPEFLIYFQGTGAADDSGLPNDRFFAVRPEGSVSTLKIQRTERGDSAVYLCASSRFTDIRDTVLNLQDEQYFGPGTRLTVT.

This clone has more than one count but fewer than ten. V and J are TRBV7-9 and TRBJ2-3; TRBD2 matches 11 bases. The V gene end was trimmed by 4 bases and the J gene end by 4 bases; junction bases not matched to a gene: 4. The CDR3 runs 15 residues. Looked up from germline, CDR1 is SEHNR and CDR2 is FQNEAQ (reference sequence). CDR3 residues: CASSSPSGGSDTQYF. CDR3 bases: TGTGCCAGCAGCTCACCTAGCGGGGGGTCAGATACGCAGTATTTT.

This clone was counted between two and nine times. The rearrangement links TRBV10-3 to TRBJ1-2; possibly TRBD1 for D (6 bases). CDR1 is ENHRY and CDR2 is SYGVKD in the germline V gene. V was trimmed by 6 bases and J by 4 bases, leaving 12 bases between them. The length of the CDR3 is 13 residues. The CDR3 DNA is TGTGCCATCAGAACAGGGAGCGGCTATGGCTACACCTTC. Protein: CAIRTGSGYGYTF.

The chain couples TRBV3-1 (or the pseudogene TRBV3-2) to TRBJ1-3; TRBD1 might be the D (5 bases). The CDR3 runs to 16 residues. V lost 1 base and J lost 4, with 14 bases in between. CDR1 and CDR2 (germline): LGHDT, YNNKEL (reference sequence). The CDR3 region is CASSQGDWAFGNTIYF. The CDR3 bases are TGTGCCAGCAGCCAAGGGGACTGGGCCTTCGGAAACACCATATATTTT.

The chain carries TRBV25-1 and TRBJ1-3; D may be TRBD1 (6 bases). The CDR3 is made up of 15 amino acids. V lost 7 bases, J lost 4 bases, and 17 bases lay in between. The germline CDR1 and CDR2 sequences are MGHDK and SYGVNS. The CDR3 region is CASTPGGAPGNTIYF. Written as DNA, the CDR3 is TGTGCCAGCACTCCGGGGGGGGCCCCCGGAAACACCATATATTTT.

V gene TRBV6-5 combines with J gene TRBJ1-5, with TRBD1 identical over 9 bases. J lost 4 bases, V lost 6 bases, and 7 bases had no gene match. The CDR3 length is 15 residues. CDR1 and CDR2 from the germline V gene are MNHEY and SVGAGI. The CDR3 loop is CASRSTGQGNQPQHF. In nucleotides, the CDR3 is TGTGCCAGCAGATCTACCGGACAGGGGAATCAGCCCCAGCATTTT.

The chain recombines TRBV5-5 with TRBJ1-1; TRBD1 aligns across 8 bases. Germline-derived CDR1 and CDR2 are SGHKS and YYEKEE (reference sequence). V lost 2 bases and J lost 4; bases outside the gene matches: 7. The CDR3 covers 15 residues. CDR3 residues: CASSFATGGITEAFF. The CDR3 DNA reads TGTGCCAGCAGCTTCGCTACAGGGGGAATCACTGAAGCTTTCTTT.

The rearrangement joins TRBV28 to TRBJ1-6, with D possibly being TRBD1 (5 bases). The germline V gene encodes CDR1 MDHEN and CDR2 SYDVKM. The CDR3 contains 15 residues. The V end was cut by 6 bases, the J end by 7 bases, with 16 bases between. The DNA for the CDR3 is TGTGCCAGCAGCCCTGGGGGAGGGAGAAATTCACCCCTCCACTTT. It specifies CASSPGGGRNSPLHF.

DNA of the CDR3: TGTGCCAGCAGCTTAGATCAGGTCAACGAGCAGTACTTC. It encodes CASSLDQVNEQYF. The chain combines TRBV11-2 with TRBJ2-7; D not certain. Trimming took 0 bases from V and 5 from J, leaving 8 bases between them. The CDR3 runs to 13 residues. Germline V gene data show CDR1 as SGHAT and CDR2 as FQNNGV.

As to this clone: One end of the junction fails to match germline, which may point to a read error. V and J are TRBV7-7 and TRBJ2-5; TRBD2 matches at 9 bases. CDR3 size: 16 residues. Germline V gene sequence: CDR1 SSHAT, CDR2 FNYEAQ (reference sequence). The CDR3 DNA is TGTGCTAGCAGCTTAGTTGCGGGGGGGCCCGTGGAGACCCAGTACTTC. Protein product: CASSLVAGGPVETQYF.

This rearrangement joins TRBV2 to TRBJ2-7; 8 bases are shared with TRBD1. Germline CDR1 is SNHLY and CDR2 is FYNNEI. With 6 bases clipped from V and 5 bases from J, the junction kept 9 bases outside the gene matches. The CDR3 has 14 amino acids. In DNA, the CDR3 is TGTGCCAGCAGCCTACAGGGGGAAATGGACGAGCAGTACTTC. Translating gives CASSLQGEMDEQYF.